The 18 T cell receptor beta chains reported below all come from one sample, sequenced in a study of control samples from healthy donors and cancer patients. Libraries were prepared by immunoSEQ multiplex PCR; TCRdb keeps only in-frame clonotypes and omits some of them. The sample includes 190,000 or so clones, 90% to 95% seen only once; the top ten take 1.4% to 1.5%. Source material: blood. These receptors originate from a young man in good health.

CDR3 coding DNA: TGTGCCAGCAGCCTCGACAGGGAAGCTGAAGCTTTCTTT. Its protein product is CASSLDREAEAFF. V gene TRBV2 combines with J gene TRBJ1-1; 7 positions match TRBD1. Germline CDR1 is SNHLY and CDR2 is FYNNEI. Unmatched junction bases numbered 7, after V lost 6 bases and J lost 6 bases. The CDR3 sequence is 13 residues long.

Of note for this clone: Germline and junction disagree at one end, which may indicate a read error. This same CDR3 is encoded by further DNA sequences in the sample. For the CDR3, the DNA is TGCGCCAGCAGCCCTCCATCCGGGACAGCTATCTACGAGCAGTACTTT. It codes for CASSPPSGTAIYEQYF. The chain has TRBV5-1 and TRBJ2-7, with 7 bases that match TRBD1. In germline, CDR1 is SGHRS, CDR2 YFSETQ. The CDR3 is 16 residues long.

The rearrangement uses TRBV30 and TRBJ2-7; D ambiguous. From germline, CDR1 is GTSNPN and CDR2 SVGIG (reference sequence). V dropped 7 bases and J dropped 1 base, with 14 bases sitting between them. The CDR3 sequence is 13 residues long. The CDR3 coding sequence is TGTGCCTCTAAAAAAGGAAGGTCCTACGAGCAGTACTTC. This encodes CASKKGRSYEQYF.

This clone has a single count. V usage is TRBV5-1 and J usage is TRBJ2-1; 9 bases align to TRBD1. This CDR3 comprises 12 residues. Trimming removed 9 bases from V and 8 bases from J; junction bases left unmatched: 6. Germline V lookup: CDR1 SGHRS, CDR2 YFSETQ. CDR3 amino acids: CATRDRADEQFF. In DNA, the CDR3 is TGCGCCACCCGGGACAGGGCTGATGAGCAGTTCTTC.

V is TRBV7-3 and J is TRBJ2-3; D remains unclear. The germline CDR1 and CDR2 sequences are SGHTA and FQGTGA. This CDR3 has 14 amino acids. Trimming took 0 bases from V and 0 from J, leaving 4 bases between them. As DNA, the CDR3 is TGTGCCAGCAGCTTAACACGCAGCACAGATACGCAGTATTTT. It specifies CASSLTRSTDTQYF.

The chain carries TRBV6-1 and TRBJ1-1; D is possibly TRBD1 (5 bases). The CDR3 runs to 14 residues. Germline CDR1 reads MNHNS; CDR2 reads SASEGT. Trimming cost V 3 bases and J 5 bases, with 13 bases left between them. CDR3 loop: CASSDFRGWTEAFF. CDR3 coding DNA: TGTGCCAGCAGTGATTTTAGGGGCTGGACTGAAGCTTTCTTT.

This clone was picked up one time. J is TRBJ2-7 and V is TRBV9; D possibly matches TRBD1 or TRBD2 (5 bases each). The CDR3 extends over 12 amino acids. Trimming removed 1 base at V and 6 bases at J, with 8 bases between. Germline V lookup: CDR1 SGDLS, CDR2 YYNGEE. This CDR3 is CASSVYGGEQYF. The CDR3 nucleotides read TGTGCCAGCAGCGTATATGGGGGCGAGCAGTACTTC.

J is TRBJ1-1 and V is TRBV10-3, with no clear D. CDR1 is ENHRY, CDR2 SYGVKD, per germline. This CDR3 has 13 amino acids. V was shortened by 3 bases and J by 0 bases, with 5 bases between the two germline ends. CDR3 amino acids: CAISDLLNTEAFF. The DNA of the CDR3 is TGTGCCATCAGTGACCTGCTGAACACTGAAGCTTTCTTT.

This sequence joins TRBV27 and TRBJ2-6; tentative D call: TRBD1 (6 bases). Germline values: CDR1 MNHEY, CDR2 SMNVEV (reference sequence). Trimming cost V 4 bases and J 0 bases, with 10 bases left between them. The CDR3 runs to 16 residues. In DNA, the CDR3 is TGTGCCAGCAGTTCACTGGGGGCCTCTGGGGCCAACGTCCTGACTTTC. Residues: CASSSLGASGANVLTF.

This chain uses TRBV6-5 with TRBJ1-1, with TRBD1 matching over 9 bases. The V and J ends lost 4 bases and 5 bases, in that order; junction bases with no gene match: 8. The V gene's germline CDR1 is MNHEY and CDR2 SVGAGI. This CDR3 contains 15 residues. The CDR3 here is CASSLSGQGRTEAFF. CDR3 DNA: TGTGCCAGCAGTTTAAGTGGACAGGGGAGGACTGAAGCTTTCTTT.

The chain carries TRBV12-5 and TRBJ2-7; unclear D gene. CDR3 length equals 12 residues. Germline values: CDR1 LGHNT, CDR2 FRNRAP. Trimming shortened V by 2 bases and J by 7 bases, and 9 bases separated the two germline ends. CDR3 in amino acids: CASGLYPREQYF. Here the CDR3 DNA reads TGTGCTAGTGGTTTGTACCCTAGGGAGCAGTACTTC.

V usage is TRBV29-1 and J usage is TRBJ2-3; weak D call: TRBD2 (5 bases). Germline loops: CDR1 SQVTM, CDR2 ANQGSEA. Trimming stripped 4 bases from V and 3 bases from J, with 8 bases between. The CDR3 runs 12 residues. The CDR3 spells CSVGTRTDTQYF. The CDR3 region has the DNA TGCAGCGTTGGAACTAGGACAGATACGCAGTATTTT.

The CDR3 reads CASSPAETQYF. In nucleotides, the CDR3 is TGTGCCAGCAGCCCCGCAGAGACCCAGTACTTC. The chain is built from TRBV7-8 and TRBJ2-5; no clear D gene. CDR3 length equals 11 residues. The V gene's germline CDR1 is SGHVS and CDR2 FQNEAQ. Trimming pared 5 bases from V and 4 bases from J, leaving 5 bases between.

The count of this clone is one. The chain combines TRBV7-3 with TRBJ1-1; TRBD1 agrees at 7 bases. Trimming at V came to 2 bases and at J to 10 bases, leaving 13 bases not matched to a gene. The CDR3 has 15 residues. Germline V CDR1 and CDR2: SGHTA, FQGTGA. The CDR3 DNA sequence: TGTGCCAGCAGCTTATCGAGGGGCGAGGGGGCCGGAGCTTTCTTT. It is translated as CASSLSRGEGAGAFF.

In this sample, this clone turned up once. The genes are TRBV10-3 and TRBJ2-3; D possibly corresponds to TRBD2 (6 bases). The V end lost 7 bases, the J end lost 2 bases, and 16 bases lay between the germline ends. The CDR3 has 15 amino acids. Per germline, CDR1 ENHRY and CDR2 SYGVKD. The CDR3 nucleotides are TGTGCCATCAATCCGGGACTTTCATCCACAGATACGCAGTATTTT. This translates into CAINPGLSSTDTQYF.

The gene calls are TRBV9 and TRBJ2-2; D remains ambiguous. V was cut by 0 bases and J by 1 base, with 4 bases left in between. The length of the CDR3 is 14 residues. CDR1 and CDR2 from the germline V gene are SGDLS and YYNGEE. The DNA for the CDR3 is TGTGCCAGCAGCGTAGTCTTGAACACCGGGGAGCTGTTTTTT. Its translation is CASSVVLNTGELFF. Based on the CDR3 plus reference TRBV9 and TRBJ2-2, the full variable domain is DSGVTQTPKHLITATGQRVTLRCSPRSGDLSVYWYQQSLDQGLQFLIQYYNGEERAKGNILERFSAQQFPDLHSELNLSSLELGDSALYFCASSVVLNTGELFFGEGSRLTVL.

J is TRBJ2-5 and V is TRBV6-1; the D gene is possibly TRBD1 (7 bases). Germline values: CDR1 MNHNS, CDR2 SASEGT. The CDR3 loop spans 15 amino acids. V lost 3 bases and J lost 4, with 15 bases in between. CDR3 in amino acids: CASSDRGVLRETQYF. The CDR3 DNA follows: TGTGCCAGCAGTGACAGGGGGGTTTTGCGAGAGACCCAGTACTTC.

The chain is built from TRBV18 and TRBJ2-7; TRBD1 aligns across 10 bases. The V segment lost 3 bases and the J segment 5 bases; nucleotides outside the gene matches: 4. The CDR3 has 14 residues. The V gene's germline CDR1 is KGHSH and CDR2 LQKENI. In DNA form, the CDR3 reads TGTGCCAGCTCACCCCGGGACAGGGGCAACGAGCAGTACTTC. It encodes CASSPRDRGNEQYF.